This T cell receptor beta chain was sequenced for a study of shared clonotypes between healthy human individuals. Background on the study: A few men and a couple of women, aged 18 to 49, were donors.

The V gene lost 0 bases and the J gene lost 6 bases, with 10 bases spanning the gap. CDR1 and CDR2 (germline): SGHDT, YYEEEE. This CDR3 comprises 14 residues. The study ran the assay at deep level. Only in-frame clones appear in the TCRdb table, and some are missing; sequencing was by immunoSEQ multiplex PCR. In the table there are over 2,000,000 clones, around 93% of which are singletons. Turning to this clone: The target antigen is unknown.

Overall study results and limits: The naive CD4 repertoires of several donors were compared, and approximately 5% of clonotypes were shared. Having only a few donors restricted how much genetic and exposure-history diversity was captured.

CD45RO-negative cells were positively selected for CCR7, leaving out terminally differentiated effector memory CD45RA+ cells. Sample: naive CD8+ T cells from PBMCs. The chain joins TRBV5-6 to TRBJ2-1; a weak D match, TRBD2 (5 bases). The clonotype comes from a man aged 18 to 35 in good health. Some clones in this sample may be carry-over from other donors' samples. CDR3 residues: CASSLARAANEQFF. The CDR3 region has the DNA TGTGCCAGCAGCTTGGCGAGGGCCGCCAATGAGCAGTTCTTC.